These 25 T cell receptor beta chains came from one sample sequenced in a study of blood T cell repertoires in COVID-19. Profiled with immunoSEQ multiplex PCR; TCRdb holds only in-frame clones, not every one. Among over 110,000 clones listed, approximately 88% were seen once. The source material was peripheral blood. These receptors originate from a woman in her forties or fifties with acute or convalescent COVID-19.

The chain is built from TRBV29-1 and TRBJ1-2; 10 nucleotides agree with TRBD1. The CDR3 sequence is 14 residues long. Trimming took 4 bases from V and 7 from J; bases not matched to a gene: 9. Germline V gene lookup returns CDR1 SQVTM and CDR2 ANQGSEA. CDR3 sequence reads: CSVALRTGGSGYTF. For the CDR3, the DNA is TGCAGCGTTGCTCTCCGGACAGGGGGTAGTGGCTACACCTTC.

The chain is built from TRBV4-2 and TRBJ1-2, with D possibly TRBD1 on 5 matching bases. The length of the CDR3 is 16 residues. V was cut by 2 bases and J by 3 bases, with 16 bases left in between. Germline loops: CDR1 LGHNA, CDR2 YNFKEQ. This chain's CDR3 is CASSQLSQGFDYGYTF. CDR3 DNA: TGTGCCAGCAGCCAACTCAGCCAGGGATTCGACTATGGCTACACCTTC.

On this clone: Other DNA sequences in the sample encode the same CDR3. J is TRBJ1-1 and V is TRBV9; D gene uncertain. The CDR3 runs 13 residues. Germline CDR1 reads SGDLS; CDR2 reads YYNGEE. V was clipped by 0 bases and J by 5 bases, with 8 bases between them. This CDR3 reads CASSVGGRTEAFF. CDR3 coding DNA: TGTGCCAGCAGCGTAGGAGGTAGGACTGAAGCTTTCTTT.

The V call is TRBV7-9, the J call TRBJ2-1; the match to TRBD2 covers 9 bases. V lost 2 bases, J lost 4 bases, and 3 bases stayed unmatched. The germline V gene encodes CDR1 SEHNR and CDR2 FQNEAQ (reference sequence). The CDR3 is made up of 15 amino acids. This chain's CDR3 is CASSLKAGGYNEQFF. CDR3 in DNA: TGTGCCAGCAGCTTAAAGGCGGGAGGGTACAATGAGCAGTTCTTC. Using reference TRBV7-9 and TRBJ2-1 for the parts outside the CDR3, the full variable domain is DTGVSQNPRHKITKRGQNVTFRCDPISEHNRLYWYRQTLGQGPEFLTYFQNEAQLEKSRLLSDRFSAERPKGSFSTLEIQRTEQGDSAMYLCASSLKAGGYNEQFFGPGTRLTVL.

The V and J genes are TRBV7-8 and TRBJ2-4, with 11 bases aligning to TRBD1. The ends lost 5 bases at V and 3 bases at J; junction bases unmatched: 6. CDR1 is SGHVS and CDR2 is FQNEAQ in the germline V gene. CDR3 length: 16 residues. CDR3 in DNA: TGTGCCAGCAGCCCGGGACAGGGGGTTGTCAAAAACATTCAGTACTTC. Translation: CASSPGQGVVKNIQYF.

The chain combines TRBV9 with TRBJ2-3; maybe TRBD2 (5 bases). The CDR3 sequence is 13 residues long. Germline V gives CDR1 SGDLS, CDR2 YYNGEE. V dropped 0 bases and J dropped 9 bases, with 11 bases sitting between them. The CDR3 DNA reads as TGTGCCAGCAGCGTAGGAGAGGGCCAGACGCAGTATTTT. Translating it yields CASSVGEGQTQYF. Variable domain in full (rest from reference TRBV9 and TRBJ2-3): DSGVTQTPKHLITATGQRVTLRCSPRSGDLSVYWYQQSLDQGLQFLIQYYNGEERAKGNILERFSAQQFPDLHSELNLSSLELGDSALYFCASSVGEGQTQYFGPGTRLTVL.

The chain links TRBV5-1 to TRBJ2-2; TRBD2 matches at 9 bases. In germline, CDR1 is SGHRS, CDR2 YFSETQ. V was clipped by 2 bases and J by 4 bases; unmatched bases: 6. This CDR3 is 16 amino acids long. The CDR3 loop is CASSFIAGEGTGELFF. The CDR3 bases are TGCGCCAGCAGCTTTATAGCGGGAGAGGGCACCGGGGAGCTGTTTTTT.

The chain carries TRBV5-4 and TRBJ1-2; D possibly corresponds to TRBD1 (6 bases). Germline V CDR1 and CDR2: SGHNT, YYREEE (reference sequence). The germline V and J ends were trimmed by 4 bases and 5 bases, with 27 bases remaining between them. The CDR3 contains 18 residues. In nucleotides, the CDR3 is TGTGCCAGCAGCATGGGGGCGCGATTCCTTTCATCCTCTTATGGCTACACCTTC. Encoded protein: CASSMGARFLSSSYGYTF.

This clone has more than one count but fewer than ten. Here the CDR3 reads CASSLVGGADSGANVLTF. The CDR3 coding sequence is TGTGCCAGCAGCTTAGTTGGAGGGGCGGACTCTGGGGCCAACGTCCTGACTTTC. The V and J genes are TRBV7-8 and TRBJ2-6; possibly TRBD2 for D (6 bases). The CDR3 is 18 amino acids. V lost 1 base and J lost 0, with 13 bases in between. Germline CDR1 reads SGHVS; CDR2 reads FQNEAQ. The whole variable domain, filled in from reference TRBV7-8 and TRBJ2-6, reads GAGVSQSPRYKVAKRGQDVALRCDPISGHVSLFWYQQALGQGPEFLTYFQNEAQLDKSGLPSDRFFAERPEGSVSTLKIQRTQQEDSAVYLCASSLVGGADSGANVLTFGAGSRLTVL.

This clone has more than one count but fewer than ten. The V and J genes are TRBV15 and TRBJ1-4; 7 bases fit TRBD1. Germline V gene lookup returns CDR1 LNHNV and CDR2 YYDKDF (reference sequence). The CDR3 totals 15 residues. J was trimmed by 7 bases and V by 3 bases; bases with no gene match: 8. The CDR3 DNA is TGTGCCACCAGCAGCCATTCAGGGGGGTTTGAAAAACTGTTTTTT. It specifies CATSSHSGGFEKLFF.

The CDR3 nucleotides are TGCGCCAGCAGCCAAGATGCTACAGCGGGGGGTTTGAAGACCCAGTACTTC. This codes for CASSQDATAGGLKTQYF. This chain links TRBV4-1 with TRBJ2-5; 9 bases map to TRBD2. The CDR3 consists of 17 residues. Germline V gene data show CDR1 as MGHRA and CDR2 as YSYEKL. Trimming cost V 0 bases and J 6 bases; bases outside gene matches: 11.

This rearrangement joins TRBV3-1 (or the pseudogene TRBV3-2) to TRBJ1-2; unclear D gene. The V and J ends lost 2 bases and 5 bases respectively, with 3 bases between them. This CDR3 spans 11 amino acids. Germline V gene data show CDR1 as LGHDT and CDR2 as YNNKEL (reference sequence). The CDR3: CASSQLYGYTF. The CDR3 DNA follows: TGTGCCAGCAGCCAATTATATGGCTACACCTTC.

The gene calls are TRBV7-2 and TRBJ2-5; 8 bases are a match to TRBD1. The CDR3 runs 16 residues. The J segment lost 2 bases and the V segment lost 3 bases, leaving 8 bases of the junction unmatched. From germline, CDR1 is SGHTA and CDR2 FQGNSA. Here the CDR3 reads CASSFGATGGQETQYF. As DNA, the CDR3 is TGTGCCAGCAGCTTTGGGGCCACAGGGGGACAAGAGACCCAGTACTTC.

This clone was found once. The rearrangement uses TRBV9 and TRBJ2-1; 8 bases are shared with TRBD2. Trimming cost V 0 bases and J 2 bases; bases outside gene matches: 7. The CDR3 spans 17 residues. Germline lookup yields CDR1 SGDLS and CDR2 YYNGEE. CDR3: CASSVESSGPPYNEQFF. The CDR3 nucleotides read TGTGCCAGCAGCGTAGAATCTAGCGGGCCCCCCTACAATGAGCAGTTCTTC.

The chain uses TRBV6-5 and TRBJ2-5; D perhaps matches TRBD2 (6 bases). V lost 0 bases and J 4 bases, leaving 12 bases between the germline ends. The CDR3 spans 15 residues. The germline V gene has CDR1 MNHEY and CDR2 SVGAGI. The CDR3 sequence: CASSYSWQGGETQYF. As DNA, the CDR3 is TGTGCCAGCAGTTACTCGTGGCAGGGAGGAGAGACCCAGTACTTC.

The chain couples TRBV2 to TRBJ2-7; TRBD1 matches 8 bases. Germline V gene sequence: CDR1 SNHLY, CDR2 FYNNEI. CDR3 length: 15 residues. V shed 5 bases, J shed 3 bases, and the junction held 9 bases outside the gene matches. CDR3 bases: TGTGCCAGCAGTCCTTCGGACAGGGTAAGCTACGAGCAGTACTTC. It codes for CASSPSDRVSYEQYF.

The rearrangement uses TRBV5-1 and TRBJ2-1, with 8 bases that match TRBD2. The germline CDR1 and CDR2 sequences are SGHRS and YFSETQ. The junction had 7 bases not matched to a gene; V was cut back by 4 bases and J by 1 base. The CDR3 spans 16 residues. The CDR3 here is CASSLSTSASYNEQFF. CDR3 sequence (DNA): TGCGCCAGCAGCCTTTCGACTAGCGCTTCCTACAATGAGCAGTTCTTC.

The chain carries TRBV11-2 and TRBJ2-3; 8 nucleotides match TRBD1. The CDR3 runs 14 residues. Looked up from germline, CDR1 is SGHAT and CDR2 is FQNNGV. Trimming removed 5 bases from V and 0 bases from J; junction bases left unmatched: 1. The CDR3 sequence is CASSRQGSTDTQYF. In nucleotides, the CDR3 is TGTGCCAGCAGCCGACAGGGGAGCACAGATACGCAGTATTTT.

This clone was detected only once. V and J are TRBV4-1 and TRBJ1-6; no clear D gene. The germline V gene encodes CDR1 MGHRA and CDR2 YSYEKL. The CDR3 length is 12 residues. V lost 1 base, J lost 8 bases, and 3 bases lay in between. The CDR3 loop is CASSQADSPLHF. The CDR3 nucleotides are TGCGCCAGCAGCCAAGCTGATTCACCCCTCCACTTT.

The V and J genes are TRBV27 and TRBJ1-6; 7 nucleotides agree with TRBD1. The CDR3 consists of 16 residues. Germline-derived CDR1 and CDR2 are MNHEY and SMNVEV (reference sequence). The V gene end was trimmed by 3 bases and the J gene end by 7 bases; junction bases not matched to a gene: 9. CDR3 loop: CASSLWAGGRNSPLHF. In DNA, the CDR3 is TGTGCCAGCAGTTTGTGGGCAGGGGGTCGAAATTCACCCCTCCACTTT.

This clone appeared a single time. This rearrangement joins TRBV27 to TRBJ2-7; possible D gene TRBD2, 6 bases. With 5 bases removed from V and 5 bases from J, the gap between germline ends came to 19 bases. The CDR3 is 15 amino acids. Germline V gene data show CDR1 as MNHEY and CDR2 as SMNVEV (reference sequence). The CDR3 DNA follows: TGTGCCAGCAGTCCCCGGTACCCGGGAGACGACGAGCAGTACTTC. Its protein is CASSPRYPGDDEQYF.

This chain uses TRBV18 with TRBJ1-1, with a tentative D call TRBD1 (6 bases). There are 14 residues in the CDR3. V lost 6 bases and J lost 10, with 21 bases in between. Germline values: CDR1 KGHSH, CDR2 LQKENI. In nucleotides, the CDR3 is TGTGCCAGCTCCCTCAACGGGGGGCGCGGAGGAGCTTTCTTT. Its translation: CASSLNGGRGGAFF. Filled out from reference TRBV18 and TRBJ1-1, the complete variable domain reads NAGVMQNPRHLVRRRGQEARLRCSPMKGHSHVYWYRQLPEEGLKFMVYLQKENIIDESGMPKERFSAEFPKEGPSILRIQQVVRGDSAAYFCASSLNGGRGGAFFGQGTRLTVV.

The chain joins TRBV18 to TRBJ2-1, with 8 bases aligning to TRBD1. Germline V gene lookup returns CDR1 KGHSH and CDR2 LQKENI. V lost 6 bases, J lost 5 bases, and 6 bases stayed unmatched. The CDR3 has 14 residues. The CDR3 here is CASSPTGVNNEQFF. The DNA of the CDR3 is TGTGCCAGCTCCCCGACAGGGGTCAACAATGAGCAGTTCTTC.

This chain connects TRBV4-2 to TRBJ2-3, with D tentatively TRBD1 (6 bases). The CDR3 extends over 14 amino acids. V was trimmed by 0 bases and J by 5 bases, leaving 9 bases between them. Germline V gene lookup returns CDR1 LGHNA and CDR2 YNFKEQ. In DNA form, the CDR3 reads TGTGCCAGCAGCCAAGATCCAGGGGAAGATACGCAGTATTTT. As protein: CASSQDPGEDTQYF.

The chain employs TRBV9 and TRBJ1-2, with 8 bases identical to TRBD1. This CDR3 region has 17 residues. V was clipped by 1 base and J by 0 bases; unmatched bases: 8. Germline CDR1 and CDR2: SGDLS and YYNGEE. Written as DNA, the CDR3 is TGTGCCAGCAGCGTAACGGGACAGGCTCCGTCTAACTATGGCTACACCTTC. As protein: CASSVTGQAPSNYGYTF.